These 4 T cell receptor beta chains were sequenced from one sample in a study of blood T cell repertoires in COVID-19. Profiling relied on immunoSEQ multiplex PCR, and the TCRdb table lists in-frame clones only, not all of them. The sample has about 300,000 clones, around nine tenths seen once. Sequencing used PBMCs or T cells enriched from blood (not recorded which). The receptors were gathered from a woman aged 50 to 60 who had been exposed to COVID-19.

The chain links TRBV28 to TRBJ1-1; tentative D call: TRBD1 (6 bases). The CDR3 runs to 17 residues. The V and J ends lost 6 bases and 3 bases respectively, with 23 bases between them. Per germline, CDR1 MDHEN and CDR2 SYDVKM. The DNA of the CDR3 is TGTGCCAGCAGCTCCGAGACAGGTTTAGGTTCGTACACTGAAGCTTTCTTT. This translates into CASSSETGLGSYTEAFF.

The genes are TRBV27 and TRBJ1-2, with 7 positions matching TRBD1. This CDR3 comprises 13 residues. Germline values: CDR1 MNHEY, CDR2 SMNVEV (reference sequence). The V and J ends lost 8 bases and 2 bases, in that order; junction bases with no gene match: 5. The CDR3 bases are TGTGCCAGCCGATCGACAGGGAACTATGGCTACACCTTC. It is translated as CASRSTGNYGYTF.

The chain recombines TRBV7-2 with TRBJ1-1; D might be TRBD1 (6 bases). The V and J ends lost 3 bases and 4 bases respectively, with 12 bases between them. Germline V gene lookup returns CDR1 SGHTA and CDR2 FQGNSA. The CDR3 has 14 amino acids. CDR3 sequence: CASSFTSGVTEAFF. CDR3 bases: TGTGCCAGCAGCTTCACCTCAGGGGTCACTGAAGCTTTCTTT.

The chain uses TRBV6-1 and TRBJ2-2; TRBD1 agrees at 9 bases. In germline, CDR1 is MNHNS, CDR2 SASEGT. J lost 3 bases, V lost 1 base, and 9 bases had no gene match. This CDR3 comprises 18 residues. CDR3 loop: CASSEVHLQGAYTGELFF. The DNA of the CDR3 is TGTGCCAGCAGTGAAGTCCACCTACAGGGGGCGTACACCGGGGAGCTGTTTTTT.